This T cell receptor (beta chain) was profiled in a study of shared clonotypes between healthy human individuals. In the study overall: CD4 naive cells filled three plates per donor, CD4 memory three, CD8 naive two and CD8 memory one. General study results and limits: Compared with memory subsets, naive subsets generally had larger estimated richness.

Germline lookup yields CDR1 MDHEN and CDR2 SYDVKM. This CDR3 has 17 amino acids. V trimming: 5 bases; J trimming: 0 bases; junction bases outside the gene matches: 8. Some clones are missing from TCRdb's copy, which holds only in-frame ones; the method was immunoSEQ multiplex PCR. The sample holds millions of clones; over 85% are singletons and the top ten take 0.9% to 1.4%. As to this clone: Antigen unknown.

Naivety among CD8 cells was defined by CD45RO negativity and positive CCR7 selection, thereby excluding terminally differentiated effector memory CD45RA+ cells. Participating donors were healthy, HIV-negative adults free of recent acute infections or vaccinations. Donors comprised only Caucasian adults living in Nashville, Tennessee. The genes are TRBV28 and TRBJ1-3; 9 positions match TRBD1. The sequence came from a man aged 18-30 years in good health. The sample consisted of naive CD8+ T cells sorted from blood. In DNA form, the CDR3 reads TGTGCCAGCAGTGGAGGACAGGGGCCCCACTCTGGAAACACCATATATTTT. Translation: CASSGGQGPHSGNTIYF.